This T cell receptor (beta chain) was identified during a study of blood T cell repertoires in COVID-19. For the study at large: Sample material is recorded as cDNA or gDNA derived from T cells, B-cell-depleted T cells, or PBMCs.

Study processing details: How many nucleated cells were present was estimated from reference gene primer amplification. Generated by immunoSEQ multiplex PCR, the TCRdb table keeps only in-frame clones and is missing some. V, J and clone size are those of that table, while D and trimming were read from the DNA. Counted here are 10,000 to 15,000 clones, roughly 72% occurring once; the ten biggest clones make up around 10%. Those enrolled in Seattle joined during active infection and were followed longitudinally afterward. The CDR3 runs 15 residues. Germline values: CDR1 MNHEY, CDR2 SVGAGI. Trimming left V 2 bases short and J 1 base short, with 9 bases between.

The material sequenced was peripheral blood. The source is a man aged 55-75 years with COVID-19, enrolled during active disease. V usage is TRBV6-5 and J usage is TRBJ1-5; D may be TRBD1 (5 bases). DNA for the CDR3: TGTGCCAGCAGTTACGTTGGGGGGAGCAATCAGCCCCAGCATTTT. Translating gives CASSYVGGSNQPQHF.